The 21 T cell receptor beta chains below all came from one sample that was sequenced in a study of cytomegalovirus exposure and HLA in healthy donors. Use of 60 Vbeta and 13 Jbeta primers characterized the PCR. Clones were sequenced by immunoSEQ multiplex PCR, and TCRdb holds only the in-frame ones, with some missing. The profile shows more than 75,000 clones, about 80% of them singletons. Sequencing input: PBMCs. These receptors originate from a man aged 25-45 years in good health and CMV-seronegative.

The gene calls are TRBV4-1 and TRBJ2-3; maybe TRBD1 (5 bases). The V end was cut by 0 bases, the J end by 6 bases, with 13 bases between. The CDR3 is 15 amino acids. CDR1 MGHRA and CDR2 YSYEKL come from the germline V gene. CDR3 bases: TGCGCCAGCAGCCAAGACAGGGTATCTAGGGATACGCAGTATTTT. Protein sequence: CASSQDRVSRDTQYF.

This clone was recorded a few times. The V call is TRBV7-3, the J call TRBJ2-7; no reliable D call. CDR1 is SGHTA, CDR2 FQGTGA, per germline. This CDR3 has 16 amino acids. Trimming took off 2 bases at V and 4 bases at J, with 18 bases between the two ends. CDR3 loop: CASSLPSTLGTYEQYF. The CDR3 nucleotides read TGTGCCAGCAGCTTACCTTCGACACTTGGTACGTACGAGCAGTACTTC.

V usage is TRBV7-6 and J usage is TRBJ1-1, with 7 nucleotides matching TRBD1. CDR3 size: 17 residues. With 2 bases clipped from V and 0 bases from J, the junction kept 9 bases outside the gene matches. The germline V gene encodes CDR1 SGHVS and CDR2 FNYEAQ. The CDR3 protein is CASSLRQPQGVNTEAFF. The CDR3 DNA reads as TGTGCCAGCAGCTTACGCCAACCCCAGGGGGTGAACACTGAAGCTTTCTTT.

The chain links TRBV9 to TRBJ2-1; D perhaps matches TRBD2 (6 bases). Trimming stripped 0 bases from V and 8 bases from J, with 12 bases between. The CDR3 spans 14 residues. The germline V gene encodes CDR1 SGDLS and CDR2 YYNGEE. Here the CDR3 reads CASSVVSTSHEQFF. DNA of the CDR3: TGTGCCAGCAGCGTAGTATCGACTAGTCATGAGCAGTTCTTC.

The chain employs TRBV6-5 and TRBJ1-1; TRBD1 matches 7 bases. The CDR3 length is 16 residues. Trimming at V came to 2 bases and at J to 2 bases, leaving 8 bases not matched to a gene. Germline assignment: CDR1 MNHEY and CDR2 SVGAGI. The CDR3 region is CASSYGGNRGNTEAFF. Here the CDR3 DNA reads TGTGCCAGCAGTTACGGAGGGAACAGGGGCAACACTGAAGCTTTCTTT.

The rearrangement joins TRBV6-6 to TRBJ1-3; 8 positions match TRBD1. The V segment lost 11 bases and the J segment 4 bases; nucleotides outside the gene matches: 7. Looked up from germline, CDR1 is MNHNY and CDR2 is SVGAGI (reference sequence). CDR3 length: 13 residues. Here the CDR3 DNA reads TGTGCCGGACAGGGTACTCGAGGAAACACCATATATTTT. Protein sequence: CAGQGTRGNTIYF.

The V gene is TRBV27, the J gene TRBJ1-1; 7 bases align to TRBD1. The CDR3 consists of 14 residues. Germline loops: CDR1 MNHEY, CDR2 SMNVEV (reference sequence). V lost 5 bases to trimming and J lost 0 bases; unmatched junction nucleotides: 3. As DNA, the CDR3 is TGTGCCAGCAGTCAAGGGACAGTGAACACTGAAGCTTTCTTT. This codes for CASSQGTVNTEAFF.

The gene calls are TRBV19 and TRBJ2-1; D is unresolved. The germline V gene has CDR1 LNHDA and CDR2 SQIVND (reference sequence). Trimming stripped 2 bases from V and 7 bases from J, with 6 bases between. The CDR3 totals 12 residues. The CDR3 coding sequence is TGTGCCAGTAGTATACGGGTGAATGAGCAGTTCTTC. Translating it yields CASSIRVNEQFF. The full variable domain, completed using reference TRBV19 and TRBJ2-1, is DGGITQSPKYLFRKEGQNVTLSCEQNLNHDAMYWYRQDPGQGLRLIYYSQIVNDFQKGDIAEGYSVSREKKESFPLTVTSAQKNPTAFYLCASSIRVNEQFFGPGTRLTVL.

This chain links TRBV6-5 with TRBJ2-7; D is ambiguous. Trimming took 6 bases from V and 2 from J, leaving 8 bases between them. This CDR3 comprises 12 residues. Germline CDR1 and CDR2: MNHEY and SVGAGI. The CDR3 DNA reads as TGTGCCAGCAGAAAAGGAGCCTACGAGCAGTACTTC. Residues: CASRKGAYEQYF.

This chain connects TRBV29-1 to TRBJ1-1; no reliable D call. The germline gives CDR1 SQVTM, CDR2 ANQGSEA. The CDR3 runs 12 residues. Trimming stripped 7 bases from V and 4 bases from J, with 13 bases between. The CDR3: CSAREGGTEAFF. The CDR3 nucleotides read TGCAGCGCAAGGGAGGGAGGCACTGAAGCTTTCTTT.

The J gene is TRBJ1-2, the V gene TRBV5-1; D may be TRBD1 (6 bases). Per germline, CDR1 SGHRS and CDR2 YFSETQ. The CDR3 consists of 13 residues. The ends were cut back, 3 bases at V and 3 bases at J, with 9 bases in the middle. CDR3 coding DNA: TGCGCCAGCAGCTGGGGACATGACTATGGCTACACCTTC. Translation: CASSWGHDYGYTF. The complete variable domain, with remaining parts taken from reference TRBV5-1 and TRBJ1-2, reads KAGVTQTPRYLIKTRGQQVTLSCSPISGHRSVSWYQQTPGQGLQFLFEYFSETQRNKGNFPGRFSGRQFSNSRSEMNVSTLELGDSALYLCASSWGHDYGYTFGSGTRLTVV.

The chain links TRBV15 to TRBJ2-1, with D possibly TRBD1 on 9 matching bases. V was cut by 0 bases and J by 15 bases, with 30 bases left in between. CDR1 is LNHNV, CDR2 YYDKDF, per germline (reference sequence). This CDR3 is built from 18 residues. The CDR3 loop reads CATSREREGGWGQGKVFF. The CDR3 bases are TGTGCCACCAGCAGAGAACGGGAGGGGGGATGGGGACAGGGTAAGGTGTTCTTC.

V usage is TRBV19 and J usage is TRBJ2-5; TRBD1 matches 8 bases. From germline, CDR1 is LNHDA and CDR2 SQIVND (reference sequence). J lost 7 bases, V lost 5 bases, and 9 bases had no gene match. This CDR3 is 14 amino acids long. In DNA form, the CDR3 reads TGTGCCAGTAGTCCTCGGACAGGGTCGGTGACCCAGTACTTC. Its protein product is CASSPRTGSVTQYF.

This rearrangement joins TRBV7-9 to TRBJ1-1; D not resolved. In germline, CDR1 is SEHNR, CDR2 FQNEAQ (reference sequence). Deletions cut 5 bases from V and 0 bases from J, with 19 bases between. This CDR3 region has 17 residues. CDR3 nucleotides: TGTGCCAGCAGCCGGAAACGGACTGCAAGCATGAACACTGAAGCTTTCTTT. Translated: CASSRKRTASMNTEAFF.

The rearrangement uses TRBV6-6 and TRBJ2-1; D is undetermined. Trimming left V 2 bases short and J 0 bases short, with 8 bases between. CDR1 and CDR2 (germline): MNHNY, SVGAGI (reference sequence). The length of the CDR3 is 15 residues. CDR3 sequence reads: CASSYVDPSYNEQFF. Here the CDR3 DNA reads TGTGCCAGCAGTTACGTAGATCCCTCCTACAATGAGCAGTTCTTC.

The sample holds a few counts of this clone. The chain recombines TRBV5-4 with TRBJ1-1, with 8 bases aligning to TRBD1. Germline-derived CDR1 and CDR2 are SGHNT and YYREEE (reference sequence). The CDR3 covers 13 residues. The V segment lost 4 bases and the J segment 5 bases; nucleotides outside the gene matches: 4. CDR3 in DNA: TGTGCCAGCAGCCTCCGGGACAGGACTGAAGCTTTCTTT. Amino acid sequence: CASSLRDRTEAFF.

V gene TRBV5-1 combines with J gene TRBJ1-6; D unresolved. V lost 4 bases and J 9 bases, leaving 8 bases between the germline ends. The germline V gene has CDR1 SGHRS and CDR2 YFSETQ. The CDR3 spans 12 residues. This CDR3 is CASSPAGSPLHF. CDR3 bases: TGCGCCAGCAGCCCCGCGGGTTCACCCCTCCACTTT. The full variable domain, its missing parts supplied by reference TRBV5-1 and TRBJ1-6, is KAGVTQTPRYLIKTRGQQVTLSCSPISGHRSVSWYQQTPGQGLQFLFEYFSETQRNKGNFPGRFSGRQFSNSRSEMNVSTLELGDSALYLCASSPAGSPLHFGNGTRLTVT.

This chain uses TRBV11-2 with TRBJ2-2, with a possible D match to TRBD1 (6 bases). This CDR3 has 18 residues. The V and J ends lost 4 bases and 6 bases respectively, with 24 bases between them. Germline V gene lookup returns CDR1 SGHAT and CDR2 FQNNGV. CDR3 region: CASSSYRSPQGSPGELFF. CDR3 bases: TGTGCCAGCAGCTCCTATCGATCGCCACAGGGCTCCCCCGGGGAGCTGTTTTTT.

For this clone: A junction end diverges from the germline sequence, so it may reflect a read error. The chain employs TRBV20-1 and TRBJ1-4, with a weak D call TRBD1 (5 bases). The CDR3 has 10 amino acids. CDR1 is DFQATT, CDR2 SNEGSKA, per germline (reference sequence). Written as DNA, the CDR3 is TGCAGTGCTAGTCCCGGGACTCTAACTTTT. This translates into CSASPGTLTF.

The V and J genes are TRBV28 and TRBJ2-1; 10 bases align to TRBD2. The V gene end was trimmed by 10 bases and the J gene end by 6 bases; junction bases not matched to a gene: 12. CDR3 length: 15 amino acids. Germline values: CDR1 MDHEN, CDR2 SYDVKM. The CDR3 is CATGLADSRGNEQFF. The CDR3 bases are TGTGCCACAGGACTAGCGGACTCACGTGGCAATGAGCAGTTCTTC.

The chain couples TRBV6-4 to TRBJ2-2; 10 positions agree with TRBD2. The length of the CDR3 is 15 residues. Germline V gene lookup returns CDR1 MRHNA and CDR2 SNTAGT. Germline trimming cut 5 bases from V and 5 bases from J; bases unmatched to any gene: 5. The CDR3 DNA reads TGTGCCAGCAGTCCTAGCGGGGGAGAGACCGGGGAGCTGTTTTTT. Protein: CASSPSGGETGELFF.